This TCR beta chain was sequenced during a study of memory CD4+ T cells and cytomegalovirus serostatus. Trimming at V came to 2 bases and at J to 1 base, leaving 11 bases not matched to a gene. The CDR3 has 19 residues. Germline V gene sequence: CDR1 MNHEY, CDR2 SMNVEV (reference sequence). Authors' analysis steps: Out-of-frame sequences were removed, leaving a few million distinct TCRbeta sequences. Libraries were prepared by immunoSEQ multiplex PCR; TCRdb keeps only in-frame clonotypes and omits some of them. The D gene and trimming were derived from the DNA, and the V and J assignments and clone size from that table. The repertoire consists of about 50,000 clones, with around 82% occurring once and the leading ten covering roughly 0.61%. Single viable CD3+CD4+CD8-CD45RO+ cells were sorted as the memory CD4+ T cells.

This receptor was obtained from an adult in good health and CMV-seronegative. The chain links TRBV27 to TRBJ2-4, with 10 bases that match TRBD2. The sample consisted of memory CD4+ T cells from blood. The CDR3 coding sequence is TGTGCCAGCAGTTTAGATGGTAGCGGGAGGTTCGGGGCCAAAAACATTCAGTACTTC. Encoded protein: CASSLDGSGRFGAKNIQYF.